The present T cell receptor (beta chain) was sequenced within a study of T cell repertoires in cytomegalovirus infection. Notes on the study in general: Across the ex vivo response, the dominant clonotypes were HLA-C-restricted CMV-specific TCR beta clonotypes.

This clonotype was seen a few times. The antigen remains unidentified. TCRdb re-called the reads with MiXCR, one entry per CDR3 protein. Seen here are around 570,000 distinct CDR3 sequences, almost 40% observed once, and the top ten hold about 48%. V trimming: 8 bases; J trimming: 2 bases; junction bases outside the gene matches: 1. CDR3 size: 12 residues. CDR1 and CDR2 from the germline V gene are MNHNS and SASEGT. The chain employs TRBV6-1 and TRBJ2-3, with TRBD2 identical over 7 bases. Specimen: cultured PBMCs, collected from culture after CMV antigen stimulation. This TCR came from a human donor in good health (CMV status not recorded). Some clones in this sample may be carry-over from other donors' samples. The DNA for the CDR3 is TGTGCCAGCGGGAGGGACACAGATACGCAGTATTTT. Translating it yields CASGRDTDTQYF.